This T cell receptor (beta chain) emerged from a study of control samples from healthy donors and cancer patients. The CDR3 is 14 amino acids. V shed 5 bases and J shed 0 bases, with 11 bases lying between them. In germline, CDR1 is LNHDA, CDR2 SQIVND (reference sequence). The protocol was immunoSEQ multiplex PCR, while the TCRdb copy is restricted to in-frame clones and leaves out a portion. The sample carries approximately 230,000 clones, almost 85% recorded once. The sequencing input was PBMCs. The TCR comes from an older woman with lung cancer. This rearrangement joins TRBV19 to TRBJ2-7; maybe TRBD1 (6 bases). The CDR3 DNA reads TGTGCCAGTAGTTCCCCGGGACACTCCTACGAGCAGTACTTC. Protein: CASSSPGHSYEQYF.